This TCR beta chain was profiled in a study of CD8 T cells in Susac syndrome. Germline-derived CDR1 and CDR2 are SNHLY and FYNNEI. J was trimmed by 0 bases and V by 4 bases; bases with no gene match: 5. The CDR3 extends over 16 amino acids. After extraction with the RNeasy kit, roughly 0.45 to 1 ug of the RNA was reverse transcribed using random hexamers. TCRdb re-called the immunoSEQ multiplex PCR reads with MiXCR, one entry per CDR3 protein. The top ten hold around 0.072% of the sample, which has 200,000 to 300,000 distinct CDR3 sequences, around 95% seen once. Sequencing of TCR beta was performed on blood CD8+ and CD4+ T cells. TEMRA cells were enriched by FACS, and CD4+ and CD8+ T cells were negatively isolated.

Sequencing used CD4+ T cells from PBMCs. The chain uses TRBV2 and TRBJ2-7, with 11 bases fitting TRBD1. This receptor was taken from a human donor with multiple sclerosis. The CDR3 spells CASSVPGQGVSYEQYV. CDR3 bases: TGTGCCAGCAGTGTACCGGGACAGGGGGTCTCCTACGAGCAGTACGTC.